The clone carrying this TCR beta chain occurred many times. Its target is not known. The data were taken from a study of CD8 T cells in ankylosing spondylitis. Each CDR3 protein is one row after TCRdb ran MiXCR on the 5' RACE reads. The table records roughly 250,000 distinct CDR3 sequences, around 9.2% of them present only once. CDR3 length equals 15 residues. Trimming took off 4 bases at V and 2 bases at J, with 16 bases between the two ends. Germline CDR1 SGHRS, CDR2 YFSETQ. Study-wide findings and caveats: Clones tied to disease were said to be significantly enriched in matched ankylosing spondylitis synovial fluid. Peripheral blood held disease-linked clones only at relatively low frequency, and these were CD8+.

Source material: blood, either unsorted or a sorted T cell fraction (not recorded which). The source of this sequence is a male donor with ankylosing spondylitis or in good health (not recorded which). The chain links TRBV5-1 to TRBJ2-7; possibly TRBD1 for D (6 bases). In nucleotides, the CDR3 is TGCGCCAGCAGCGACGGACAGAGGCACACCTACGAGCAGTACTTC. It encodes CASSDGQRHTYEQYF.